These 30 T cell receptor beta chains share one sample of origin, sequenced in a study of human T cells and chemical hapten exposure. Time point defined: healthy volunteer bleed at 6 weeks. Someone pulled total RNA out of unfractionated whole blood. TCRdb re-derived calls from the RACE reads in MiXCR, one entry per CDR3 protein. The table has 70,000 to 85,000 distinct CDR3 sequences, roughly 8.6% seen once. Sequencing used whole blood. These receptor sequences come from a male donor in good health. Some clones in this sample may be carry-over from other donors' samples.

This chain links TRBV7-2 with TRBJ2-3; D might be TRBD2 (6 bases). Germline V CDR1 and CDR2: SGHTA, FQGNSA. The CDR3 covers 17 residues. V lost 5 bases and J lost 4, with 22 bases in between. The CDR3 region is CASSTQGWRGSADTQYF. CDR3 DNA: TGTGCCAGCAGCACCCAAGGATGGCGGGGAAGCGCAGATACGCAGTATTTT. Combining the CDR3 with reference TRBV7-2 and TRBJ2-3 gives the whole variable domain GAGVSQSPSNKVTEKGKDVELRCDPISGHTALYWYRQSLGQGLEFLIYFQGNSAPDKSGLPSDRFSAERTGGSVSTLTIQRTQQEDSAVYLCASSTQGWRGSADTQYFGPGTRLTVL.

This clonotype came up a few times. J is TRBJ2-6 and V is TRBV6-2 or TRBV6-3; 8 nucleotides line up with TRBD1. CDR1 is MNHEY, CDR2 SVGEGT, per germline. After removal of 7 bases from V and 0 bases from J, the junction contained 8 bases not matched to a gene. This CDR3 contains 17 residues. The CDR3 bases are TGTGCCAGCATGCAAGACAGGGGACGCTCTGGGGCCAACGTCCTGACTTTC. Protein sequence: CASMQDRGRSGANVLTF.

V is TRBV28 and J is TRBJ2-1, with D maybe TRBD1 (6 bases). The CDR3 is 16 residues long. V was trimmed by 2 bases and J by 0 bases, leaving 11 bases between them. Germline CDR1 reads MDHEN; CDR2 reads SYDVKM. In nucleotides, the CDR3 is TGTGCCAGCAGTTTACACAGGGAGAGCTCCTACAATGAGCAGTTCTTC. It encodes CASSLHRESSYNEQFF.

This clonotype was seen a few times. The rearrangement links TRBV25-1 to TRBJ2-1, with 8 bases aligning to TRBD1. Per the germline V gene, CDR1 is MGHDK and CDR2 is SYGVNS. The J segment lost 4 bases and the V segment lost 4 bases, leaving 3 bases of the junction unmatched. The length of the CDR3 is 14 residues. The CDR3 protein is CASSAGGPYNEQFF. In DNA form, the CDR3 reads TGTGCCAGCAGTGCAGGGGGCCCTTACAATGAGCAGTTCTTC.

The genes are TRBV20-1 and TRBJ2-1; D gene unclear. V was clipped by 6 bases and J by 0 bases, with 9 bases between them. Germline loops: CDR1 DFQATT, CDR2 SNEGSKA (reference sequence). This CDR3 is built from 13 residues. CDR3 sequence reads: CSASTSSYNEQFF. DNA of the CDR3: TGCAGTGCATCGACAAGCTCCTACAATGAGCAGTTCTTC.

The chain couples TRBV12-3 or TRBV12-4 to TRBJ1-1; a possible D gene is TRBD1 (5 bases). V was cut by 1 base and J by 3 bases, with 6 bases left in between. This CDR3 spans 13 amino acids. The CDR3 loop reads CASSLDRHTEAFF. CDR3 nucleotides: TGTGCCAGCAGTTTAGACAGGCACACTGAAGCTTTCTTT.

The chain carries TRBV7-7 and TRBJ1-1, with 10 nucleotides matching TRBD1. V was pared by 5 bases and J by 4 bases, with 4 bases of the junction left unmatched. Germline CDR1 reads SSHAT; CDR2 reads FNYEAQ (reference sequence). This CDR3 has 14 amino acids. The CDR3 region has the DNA TGTGCCAGCAGCCCAGGGACAGGGGCCACTGAAGCTTTCTTT. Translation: CASSPGTGATEAFF.

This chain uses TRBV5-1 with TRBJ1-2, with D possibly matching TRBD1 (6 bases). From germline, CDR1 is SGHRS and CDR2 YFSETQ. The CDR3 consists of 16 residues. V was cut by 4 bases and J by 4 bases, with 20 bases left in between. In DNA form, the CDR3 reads TGCGCCAGCAGCCCGGGACTGGGGGCAAGCACCTATGGCTACACCTTC. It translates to CASSPGLGASTYGYTF.

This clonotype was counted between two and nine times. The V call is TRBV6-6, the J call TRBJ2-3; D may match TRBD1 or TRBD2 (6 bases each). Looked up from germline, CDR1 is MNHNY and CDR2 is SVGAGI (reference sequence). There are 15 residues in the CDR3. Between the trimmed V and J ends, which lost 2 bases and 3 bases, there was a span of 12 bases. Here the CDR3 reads CASSYGEGGTDTQYF. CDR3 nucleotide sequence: TGTGCCAGCAGTTACGGCGAAGGGGGGACAGATACGCAGTATTTT.

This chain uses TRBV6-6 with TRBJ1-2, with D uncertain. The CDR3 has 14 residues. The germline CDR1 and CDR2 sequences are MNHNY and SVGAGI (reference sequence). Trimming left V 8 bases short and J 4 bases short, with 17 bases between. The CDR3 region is CASGMRRAVYGYTF. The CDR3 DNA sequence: TGTGCCAGCGGCATGCGGCGGGCTGTCTATGGCTACACCTTC.

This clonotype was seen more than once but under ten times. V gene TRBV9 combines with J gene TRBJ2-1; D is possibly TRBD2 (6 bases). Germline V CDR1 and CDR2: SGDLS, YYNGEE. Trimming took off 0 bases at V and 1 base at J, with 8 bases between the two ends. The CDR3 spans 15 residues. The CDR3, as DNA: TGTGCCAGCAGCGTAGGCGGGGATTCCTACAATGAGCAGTTCTTC. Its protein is CASSVGGDSYNEQFF. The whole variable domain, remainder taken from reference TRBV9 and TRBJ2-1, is DSGVTQTPKHLITATGQRVTLRCSPRSGDLSVYWYQQSLDQGLQFLIQYYNGEERAKGNILERFSAQQFPDLHSELNLSSLELGDSALYFCASSVGGDSYNEQFFGPGTRLTVL.

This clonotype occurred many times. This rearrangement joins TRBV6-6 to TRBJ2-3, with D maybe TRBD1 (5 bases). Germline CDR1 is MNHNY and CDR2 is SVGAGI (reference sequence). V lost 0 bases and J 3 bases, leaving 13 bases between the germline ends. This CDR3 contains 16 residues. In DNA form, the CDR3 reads TGTGCCAGCAGTTACTCTGCAGGGAAGTATACAGATACGCAGTATTTT. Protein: CASSYSAGKYTDTQYF.

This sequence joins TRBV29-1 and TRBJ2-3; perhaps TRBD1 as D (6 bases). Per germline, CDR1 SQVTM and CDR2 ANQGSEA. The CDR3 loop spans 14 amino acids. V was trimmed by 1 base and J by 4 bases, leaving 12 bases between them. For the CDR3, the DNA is TGCAGCGTTGAAGGGGGACAAGGGGCAGATACGCAGTATTTT. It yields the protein CSVEGGQGADTQYF.

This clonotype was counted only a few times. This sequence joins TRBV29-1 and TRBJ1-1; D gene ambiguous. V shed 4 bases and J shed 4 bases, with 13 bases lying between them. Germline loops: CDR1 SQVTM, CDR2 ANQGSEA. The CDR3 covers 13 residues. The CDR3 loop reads CSVAGPQSTEAFF. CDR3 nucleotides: TGCAGCGTTGCCGGGCCCCAGAGCACTGAAGCTTTCTTT.

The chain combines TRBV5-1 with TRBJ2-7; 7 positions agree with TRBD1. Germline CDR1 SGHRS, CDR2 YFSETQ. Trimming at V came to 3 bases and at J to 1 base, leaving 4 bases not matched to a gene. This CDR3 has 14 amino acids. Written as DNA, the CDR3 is TGCGCCAGCAGCTCGAGGGACAGTTCCTACGAGCAGTACTTC. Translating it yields CASSSRDSSYEQYF.

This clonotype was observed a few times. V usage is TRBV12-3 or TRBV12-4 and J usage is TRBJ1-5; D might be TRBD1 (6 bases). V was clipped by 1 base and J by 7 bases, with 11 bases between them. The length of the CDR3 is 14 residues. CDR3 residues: CASSLGQGRQPQHF. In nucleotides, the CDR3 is TGTGCCAGCAGTTTAGGGCAGGGGAGACAGCCCCAGCATTTT.

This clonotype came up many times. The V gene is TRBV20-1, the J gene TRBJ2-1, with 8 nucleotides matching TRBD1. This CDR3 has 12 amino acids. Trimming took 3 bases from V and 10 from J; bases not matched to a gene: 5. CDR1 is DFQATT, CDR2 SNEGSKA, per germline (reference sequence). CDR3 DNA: TGCAGTGCTAGCCAGGGGGCACGGGAGCAGTTCTTC. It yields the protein CSASQGAREQFF.

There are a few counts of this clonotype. CDR3 in DNA: TGTGCCAGCAGTCCGGGACAGGACACAGATACGCAGTATTTT. Its translation: CASSPGQDTDTQYF. The V and J genes are TRBV12-3 or TRBV12-4 and TRBJ2-3, with 8 positions matching TRBD1. There are 14 residues in the CDR3. V gave up 5 bases and J gave up 2 bases; unmatched junction bases: 3.

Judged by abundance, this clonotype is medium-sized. CDR3 coding DNA: TGTGCCAGCAGTGAAGCGGGAGGTAGCACAGATACGCAGTATTTT. Amino acid sequence: CASSEAGGSTDTQYF. The gene calls are TRBV6-4 and TRBJ2-3, with 9 bases lining up with TRBD2. CDR3 size: 15 residues. The V and J ends lost 3 bases and 0 bases, in that order; junction bases with no gene match: 1. Looked up from germline, CDR1 is MRHNA and CDR2 is SNTAGT.

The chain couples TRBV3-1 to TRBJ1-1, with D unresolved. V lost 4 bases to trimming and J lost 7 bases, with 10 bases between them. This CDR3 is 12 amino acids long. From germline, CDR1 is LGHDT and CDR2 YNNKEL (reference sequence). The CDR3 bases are TGTGCCAGCAGCCCAGGATCTTTTGAAGCTTTCTTT. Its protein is CASSPGSFEAFF.

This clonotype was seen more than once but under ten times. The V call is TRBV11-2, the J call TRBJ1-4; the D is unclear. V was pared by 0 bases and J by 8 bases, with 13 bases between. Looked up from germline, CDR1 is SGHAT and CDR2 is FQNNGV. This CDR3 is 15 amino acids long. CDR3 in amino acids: CASSLDNGENEKLFF. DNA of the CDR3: TGTGCCAGCAGCTTAGATAACGGCGAAAACGAAAAACTGTTTTTT.

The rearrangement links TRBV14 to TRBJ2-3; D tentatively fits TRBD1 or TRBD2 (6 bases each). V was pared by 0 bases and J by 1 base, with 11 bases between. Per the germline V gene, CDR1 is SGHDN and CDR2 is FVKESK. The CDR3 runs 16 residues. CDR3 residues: CASSQDGGLGTDTQYF. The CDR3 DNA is TGTGCCAGCAGCCAAGACGGGGGCTTGGGCACAGATACGCAGTATTTT.

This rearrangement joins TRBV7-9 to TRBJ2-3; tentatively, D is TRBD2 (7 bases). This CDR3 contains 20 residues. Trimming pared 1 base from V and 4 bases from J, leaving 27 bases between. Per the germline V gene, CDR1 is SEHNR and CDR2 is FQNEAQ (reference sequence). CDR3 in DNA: TGTGCCAGCAGCTTAGTGCACGGGGGGCGTCCTACTCTAGCTGCAGATACGCAGTATTTT. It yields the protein CASSLVHGGRPTLAADTQYF.

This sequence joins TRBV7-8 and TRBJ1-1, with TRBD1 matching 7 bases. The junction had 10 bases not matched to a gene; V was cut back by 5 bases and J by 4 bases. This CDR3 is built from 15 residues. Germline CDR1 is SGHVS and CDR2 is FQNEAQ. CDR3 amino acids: CASSPKSYRGTEAFF. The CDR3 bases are TGTGCCAGCAGCCCGAAGTCGTACAGGGGCACTGAAGCTTTCTTT.

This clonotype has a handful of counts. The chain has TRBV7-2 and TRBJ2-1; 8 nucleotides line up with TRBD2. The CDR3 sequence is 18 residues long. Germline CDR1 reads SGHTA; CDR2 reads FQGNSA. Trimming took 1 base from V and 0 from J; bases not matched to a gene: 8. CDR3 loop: CASSLVRLAGSSYNEQFF. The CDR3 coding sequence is TGTGCCAGCAGCTTAGTTCGGCTAGCGGGTAGCTCCTACAATGAGCAGTTCTTC.

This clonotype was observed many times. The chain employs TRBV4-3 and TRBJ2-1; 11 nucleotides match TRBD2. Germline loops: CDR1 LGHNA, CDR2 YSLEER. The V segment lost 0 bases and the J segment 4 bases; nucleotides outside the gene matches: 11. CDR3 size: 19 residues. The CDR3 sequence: CASSQDRILSGGEYNEQFF. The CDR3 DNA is TGCGCCAGCAGCCAAGATCGGATCCTTAGCGGGGGGGAGTACAATGAGCAGTTCTTC.

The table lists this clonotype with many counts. CDR3 sequence: CASSLGGRNTEAFF. The CDR3 DNA is TGTGCCAGCAGCTTGGGGGGCCGGAACACTGAAGCTTTCTTT. The genes are TRBV5-4 and TRBJ1-1, with D possibly matching TRBD1 (5 bases). The length of the CDR3 is 14 residues. Trimming removed 0 bases at V and 1 base at J, with 7 bases between. The germline CDR1 and CDR2 sequences are SGHNT and YYREEE (reference sequence). The complete variable domain, with remaining parts taken from reference TRBV5-4 and TRBJ1-1, reads ETGVTQSPTHLIKTRGQQVTLRCSSQSGHNTVSWYQQALGQGPQFIFQYYREEENGRGNFPPRFSGLQFPNYSSELNVNALELDDSALYLCASSLGGRNTEAFFGQGTRLTVV.

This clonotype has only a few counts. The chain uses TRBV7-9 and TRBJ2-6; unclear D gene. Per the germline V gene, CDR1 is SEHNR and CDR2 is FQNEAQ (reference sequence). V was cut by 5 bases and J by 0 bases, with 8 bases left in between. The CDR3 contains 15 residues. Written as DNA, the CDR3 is TGTGCCAGCAGCAAGACGGACTCTGGGGCCAACGTCCTGACTTTC. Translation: CASSKTDSGANVLTF.

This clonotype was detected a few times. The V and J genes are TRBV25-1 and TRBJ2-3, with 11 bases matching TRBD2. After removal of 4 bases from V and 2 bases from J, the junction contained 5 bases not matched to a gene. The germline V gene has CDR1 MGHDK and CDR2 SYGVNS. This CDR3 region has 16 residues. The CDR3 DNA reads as TGTGCCAGCAGTGGCCTAGCGGGAGGCCCCACAGATACGCAGTATTTT. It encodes CASSGLAGGPTDTQYF.

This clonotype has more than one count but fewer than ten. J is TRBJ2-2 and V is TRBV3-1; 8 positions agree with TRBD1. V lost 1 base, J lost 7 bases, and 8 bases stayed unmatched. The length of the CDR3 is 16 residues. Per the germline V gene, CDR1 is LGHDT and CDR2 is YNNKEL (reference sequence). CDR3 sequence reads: CASSQVDRVIGGELFF. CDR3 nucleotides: TGTGCCAGCAGCCAAGTGGACAGGGTAATCGGCGGGGAGCTGTTTTTT.